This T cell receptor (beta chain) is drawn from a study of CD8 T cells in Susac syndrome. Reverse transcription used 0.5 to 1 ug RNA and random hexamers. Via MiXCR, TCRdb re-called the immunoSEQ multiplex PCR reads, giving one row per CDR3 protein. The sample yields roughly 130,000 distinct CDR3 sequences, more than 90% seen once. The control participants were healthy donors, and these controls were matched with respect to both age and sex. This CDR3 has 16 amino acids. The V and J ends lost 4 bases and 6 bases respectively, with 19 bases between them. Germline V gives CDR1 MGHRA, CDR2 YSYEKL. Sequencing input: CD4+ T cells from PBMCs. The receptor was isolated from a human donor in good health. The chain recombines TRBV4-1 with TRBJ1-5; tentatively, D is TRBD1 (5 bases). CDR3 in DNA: TGCGCCAGCAGCCCCAAAGGGGCACAGGACGGTCAGCCCCAGCATTTT. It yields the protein CASSPKGAQDGQPQHF.